This TCR beta chain is from a study of blood T cell repertoires in COVID-19. Whole-study context: Material from acute and convalescent COVID-19 was sourced from the United States, Italy and Spain.

In the original workflow: Estimation of nucleated cell counts was performed using reference gene primer amplification. TCRdb keeps only in-frame clones here, not all; method: immunoSEQ multiplex PCR. The DNA was the basis for D and trimming; V, J and clone size are from that table. The sample yields about 380,000 clones, less than 85% seen once. Looked up from germline, CDR1 is MDHEN and CDR2 is SYDVKM. V lost 8 bases to trimming and J lost 4 bases, with 15 bases between them. The CDR3 is made up of 14 amino acids. The chain links TRBV28 to TRBJ1-3; TRBD1 might be the D (6 bases). The specimen was peripheral blood. This sequence was found in a young woman with acute or convalescent COVID-19. The CDR3 nucleotides are TGTGCCAGCGTAAACAGGGCTACGGGAAACACCATATATTTT. Protein sequence: CASVNRATGNTIYF.